The 15 T cell receptor beta chains below come from one sample, sequenced in a study of T cell repertoires in cytomegalovirus infection. TCRdb fed the reads into MiXCR, producing one record per CDR3 protein. The sample lists about 490,000 distinct CDR3 sequences, about 11% occurring once. Specimen: PBMCs. Receptors originate from a human donor in good health (CMV status not recorded). Some clones in this sample may be carry-over from other donors' samples.

In this sample, this clonotype turned up many times. A junction boundary mismatches the germline segment, possibly from a read error. J is TRBJ2-7 and V is TRBV5-1; 7 nucleotides match TRBD1. CDR1 and CDR2 from the germline V gene are SGHRS and YFSETQ. The CDR3 is made up of 15 amino acids. DNA for the CDR3: TGTGCCAGCAGCTTAGCCGGGACAGATCCCTACGAGCAGTACTTC. As protein: CASSLAGTDPYEQYF.

This sequence joins TRBV24-1 and TRBJ2-1; D not certain. Germline lookup yields CDR1 KGHDR and CDR2 SFDVKD. The CDR3 is 13 amino acids. The V gene lost 8 bases and the J gene lost 7 bases, with 14 bases spanning the gap. As DNA, the CDR3 is TGTGCCACCACCCATGGGCTAGGGAATGAGCAGTTCTTC. Amino acid sequence: CATTHGLGNEQFF.

This clonotype was recorded many times. The chain has TRBV7-8 and TRBJ1-1; D gene unclear. CDR1 SGHVS and CDR2 FQNEAQ come from the germline V gene. With 1 base removed from V and 1 base from J, the gap between germline ends came to 10 bases. The CDR3 has 15 amino acids. CDR3 residues: CASSLGMEGNTEAFF. In DNA form, the CDR3 reads TGTGCCAGCAGCTTAGGTATGGAGGGGAACACTGAAGCTTTCTTT.

This chain links TRBV7-9 with TRBJ2-5; 12 bases fit TRBD2. The CDR3 is 14 amino acids. Germline V gives CDR1 SEHNR, CDR2 FQNEAQ (reference sequence). V dropped 10 bases and J dropped 0; count of bases not matched to a gene: 3. The CDR3 region has the DNA TGTGCCACCCGGACTAGCGGGAACCAAGAGACCCAGTACTTC. Its protein is CATRTSGNQETQYF.

CDR3 sequence (DNA): TGTGCCAGTAGTCTCCACCCGACAGGGGCTCTAAGATCCTATAATTCACCCCTCCACTTT. Encoded protein: CASSLHPTGALRSYNSPLHF. V gene TRBV19 combines with J gene TRBJ1-6; 8 bases line up with TRBD1. The germline CDR1 and CDR2 sequences are LNHDA and SQIVND (reference sequence). V shed 5 bases and J 1 base; nucleotides not matched to a gene: 16. This CDR3 region has 20 residues. The full variable domain, completed using reference TRBV19 and TRBJ1-6, is DGGITQSPKYLFRKEGQNVTLSCEQNLNHDAMYWYRQDPGQGLRLIYYSQIVNDFQKGDIAEGYSVSREKKESFPLTVTSAQKNPTAFYLCASSLHPTGALRSYNSPLHFGNGTRLTVT.

This clonotype was seen at least ten times. The CDR3 reads CASSLGGGGAFF. CDR3 bases: TGTGCCAGCAGTTTAGGGGGCGGGGGAGCTTTCTTT. This chain links TRBV12-3 or TRBV12-4 with TRBJ1-1; tentatively, D is TRBD1 (5 bases). There are 12 residues in the CDR3. Trimming took 1 base from V and 10 from J, leaving 10 bases between them.

This clonotype was found a few times. J is TRBJ1-1 and V is TRBV11-2; 8 bases match TRBD1. CDR1 is SGHAT, CDR2 FQNNGV, per germline. The CDR3 spans 15 residues. V trimming: 5 bases; J trimming: 8 bases; junction bases outside the gene matches: 13. The CDR3 region is CASSPGAGGPMEAFF. CDR3 DNA: TGTGCCAGCAGCCCTGGGGCAGGGGGCCCCATGGAAGCTTTCTTT.

This clonotype has ten or more counts. An end of the junction differs from the germline gene, which may be a read error. The chain uses TRBV7-2 and TRBJ2-7; D may be TRBD2 (5 bases). The germline gives CDR1 SGHTA, CDR2 FQGNSA. The CDR3 has 16 residues. In DNA form, the CDR3 reads TGTGCCAGCAGCTTAGGCCCTAGCCGATCCTCCTTCGAGCAGTACTTC. It specifies CASSLGPSRSSFEQYF.

This rearrangement joins TRBV5-4 to TRBJ1-6; 7 bases align to TRBD1. Germline V gene lookup returns CDR1 SGHNT and CDR2 YYREEE (reference sequence). The length of the CDR3 is 14 residues. The trim removed 7 bases at V and 6 bases at J, leaving 7 bases unmatched. This chain's CDR3 is CASHPGGFNSPLHF. CDR3 sequence (DNA): TGTGCCAGCCACCCAGGGGGGTTTAATTCACCCCTCCACTTT.

In its sample, this clonotype was seen many times. The chain joins TRBV10-3 to TRBJ2-7; D is possibly TRBD1 or TRBD2 (5 bases each). V dropped 3 bases and J dropped 1 base, with 16 bases sitting between them. Germline V lookup: CDR1 ENHRY, CDR2 SYGVKD. The CDR3 has 16 residues. CDR3 sequence reads: CAISDPTGTQSYEQYF. CDR3 DNA sequence: TGTGCCATCAGTGACCCGACCGGGACCCAATCCTACGAGCAGTACTTC.

The chain combines TRBV6-5 with TRBJ2-1, with TRBD2 as a possible D gene (5 bases). The CDR3 totals 16 residues. Per germline, CDR1 MNHEY and CDR2 SVGAGI. Trimming stripped 5 bases from V and 7 bases from J, with 21 bases between. CDR3 sequence: CASSASWEPKQNEQFF. The CDR3 DNA reads as TGTGCCAGCAGTGCCTCCTGGGAGCCCAAGCAAAATGAGCAGTTCTTC.

This rearrangement joins TRBV4-1 to TRBJ1-6, with D maybe TRBD1 (6 bases). This CDR3 comprises 14 residues. CDR1 MGHRA and CDR2 YSYEKL come from the germline V gene. V was pared by 0 bases and J by 9 bases, with 9 bases between. CDR3 in amino acids: CASSQDPQGSPLHF. CDR3 bases: TGCGCCAGCAGCCAAGACCCACAGGGTTCACCCCTCCACTTT.

This clonotype was counted ten times or more. This chain uses TRBV18 with TRBJ2-1, with a possible D match to TRBD2 (6 bases). CDR3 length: 15 amino acids. The V end lost 6 bases, the J end lost 0 bases, and 12 bases lay between the germline ends. CDR1 is KGHSH and CDR2 is LQKENI in the germline V gene. The CDR3 spells CASSREMSSYNEQFF. For the CDR3, the DNA is TGTGCCAGCTCCCGGGAGATGAGCTCCTACAATGAGCAGTTCTTC.

Only a few counts were recorded for this clonotype. The chain carries TRBV20-1 and TRBJ2-3; D may be TRBD1 or TRBD2 (7 bases each). The V gene's germline CDR1 is DFQATT and CDR2 SNEGSKA (reference sequence). The CDR3 runs to 16 residues. V lost 1 base and J 0 bases, leaving 14 bases between the germline ends. The DNA for the CDR3 is TGCAGTGCTAGAGCCCCAGGGGGGGCTAGCACAGATACGCAGTATTTT. This codes for CSARAPGGASTDTQYF.

This clonotype was counted at least ten times. CDR3 loop: CSVEGTGTGKAGELFF. In DNA, the CDR3 is TGCAGCGTTGAAGGTACCGGGACAGGGAAGGCCGGGGAGCTGTTTTTT. The chain employs TRBV29-1 and TRBJ2-2, with 9 bases that match TRBD1. The CDR3 spans 16 residues. Germline V lookup: CDR1 SQVTM, CDR2 ANQGSEA. Unmatched junction bases numbered 9, after V lost 1 base and J lost 6 bases.